The rows below give T cell receptor beta chains drawn from one sample of a study of T-cell memory formation after mild COVID-19. TCRdb re-called the 5' RACE reads with MiXCR, one entry per CDR3 protein. The table shows fewer than 600,000 distinct CDR3 sequences, with 20% to 25% occurring only once. Sequencing used PBMCs or a T cell subset sorted from them (not recorded which). All receptors derive from an adult woman who had mild COVID-19 (a few samples of this study predate the infection). Cell type and time point are not known. Both conserved end residues are part of each CDR3.

v_call	j_call	cdr3_aa
TRBV5-5	TRBJ2-1	CASNQGDQGLGYEQFF
TRBV2	TRBJ2-5	CASSRRGGQETQYF
TRBV6-2/TRBV6-3	TRBJ2-3	CASRTDGSSTDTQYF
TRBV7-2	TRBJ1-1	CASSPLGWERHTEAFF
TRBV12-3/TRBV12-4	TRBJ2-1	CASSVDSHNEQFF
TRBV7-9	TRBJ2-5	CASSASRSSGRETQYF
TRBV6-6	TRBJ1-5	CASSWDSTRGRDQPQHF
TRBV5-1	TRBJ2-2	CASSSGGSGTGELFF
TRBV20-1	TRBJ2-5	CSASSGRGGKTQYF
TRBV5-4	TRBJ2-7	CASSLIASSYEQYF
TRBV24-1	TRBJ2-6	CATRDSSGANVLTF
TRBV7-2	TRBJ2-5	CASSLELGQETQYF
TRBV12-3/TRBV12-4	TRBJ1-1	CASRRDRINTEAFF
TRBV9	TRBJ2-5	CASSVGGTEETQYF
TRBV3-1	TRBJ1-2	CASSQDGRGYNYGYTF
TRBV7-6	TRBJ1-1	CASSPDPAIEAFF
TRBV2	TRBJ1-6	CASRGAFRDSPLHF
TRBV10-3	TRBJ2-1	CAISGTGISYNEQFF
TRBV3-1	TRBJ2-7	CASSQLRNYEQYF
TRBV29-1	TRBJ2-7	CSVRLIRGSYEQYF
TRBV12-3/TRBV12-4	TRBJ2-7	CASKDSTGGSYEQYF
TRBV12-5	TRBJ1-2	CASARVAGGIYGYTF
TRBV6-1	TRBJ2-1	CASSDPTTPRGTYNEQFF
TRBV30	TRBJ2-2	CAWRGQHTGELFF
TRBV29-1	TRBJ2-2	CSGTNSNTGELFF
TRBV24-1	TRBJ2-1	CATSVASSSYNEQFF
TRBV5-1	TRBJ1-2	CASSLVGSFVGGYGYTF
TRBV5-1	TRBJ2-7	CASSQGGVGSYEQYF
TRBV21-1	TRBJ1-5	CASSNPTPGNNQPQHF
TRBV7-9	TRBJ2-3	CASSLEGPRTQYF
TRBV14	TRBJ2-4	CASSHGQTQAKNIQYF
TRBV21-1	TRBJ2-1	CASSEKTDLSSYNEQFF
TRBV10-1	TRBJ2-4	CASSERDSLWNIQYF
TRBV19	TRBJ2-2	CASSIVGTKGELFF
TRBV6-4	TRBJ1-2	CASSDGDYGYTF
TRBV6-4	TRBJ2-1	CASSDSIGDRGIDEQFF
TRBV6-7	TRBJ1-2	CASSYSSGRGYGYTF
TRBV12-3/TRBV12-4	TRBJ1-1	CASILGALNTEAFF
TRBV5-5	TRBJ2-5	CASRLSPQGNQETQYF
TRBV9	TRBJ2-5	CASSSRPGLRWETQYF
TRBV2	TRBJ1-2	CASIKDRGYDGYTF
TRBV12-3/TRBV12-4	TRBJ2-7	CASSLLGVAYEQYF
TRBV27	TRBJ2-7	CASSQTGTLGEQYF
TRBV24-1	TRBJ1-2	CATSDWTGLYGYTF
TRBV6-5	TRBJ2-1	CASRWYRGRYNEQFF
TRBV7-2	TRBJ2-2	CASTGGSRRAGELFF
TRBV7-8	TRBJ2-7	CASSLDRLAGGYEQYF
TRBV11-2	TRBJ2-5	CASSLTDSVAVKTQYF
TRBV5-1	TRBJ1-3	CASSFDSSSGNTIYF
TRBV7-6	TRBJ2-7	CASSLGGGDSYEQYF
TRBV5-5	TRBJ2-2	CASSLVRNTGELFF
TRBV6-1	TRBJ2-1	CASLRDRLYNEQFF
TRBV18	TRBJ1-2	CASSPPQGYGYTF